The T cell receptor beta chain described here comes from a study of technical replicates of blood from a few donors (dated by TCRdb to about 2017). Inclusive of the bounding cysteine and phenylalanine, the CDR3 is 15 residues long. Kept here is only the CDR3 DNA, which spans 45 bases and is read in frame from base 1. The V end loses 4 bases and the J end loses 0 bases, and a stretch of 12 bases separates them. From the germline V gene, CDR1 is SGDLS and CDR2 is YYNGEE. The library was prepared using the immunoSEQ multiplex PCR assay. Drawn from immuneACCESS, this table holds only the in-frame rearrangements with V and J called that TCRdb kept. Clones are partly lost; checked studies trace under half to an unresolved V gene and leave the rest unexplained. Within this sample are approximately 58,000 clones, with about 86% of them counted one time only. The ten biggest clones cover about 4.8% of the sample.

Points on this clone: Its antigen remains undetermined. One base away there is no much larger clone; base qualities are not given.

Sequenced: PBMCs. The TCR comes from a human donor in good health. Some clones in this sample may be carry-over from other donors' samples. Here the chain combines TRBV9 and TRBJ2-3, with a weak D call of TRBD1 (6 bases match). CDR3 loop: CASSRTATSTDTQYF. In nucleotide form, the sequence is TGTGCCAGCAGCCGGACAGCTACTAGCACAGATACGCAGTATTTT.